A selection of T cell receptor beta chains follows, all from one sample in a study of blood T cell repertoires in COVID-19. Repertoires were generated with immunoSEQ multiplex PCR, while TCRdb's copy carries only in-frame clones and drops some. The sample records approximately 63,000 clones, 86% being singletons. The material sequenced was peripheral blood. These receptors originate from an elderly woman with acute or convalescent COVID-19. Each CDR3 is given with its conserved first and last residue. Fields, in order: D gene, J gene, clone size, V gene, CDR3 DNA, CDR3 protein. The D gene is left open where the match is weak. Rows may omit the clone size; those that give it use once, few, many or a size class.

D: -
J: TRBJ1-3
size: -
V: TRBV3-1/TRBV3-2
DNA: TGTGCCAGCAGCCAAGACCAGGTTTCTGGAAACACCATATATTTT
CDR3: CASSQDQVSGNTIYF

D: -
J: TRBJ2-5
size: -
V: TRBV5-1
DNA: TGCGCCAGCAGCTTGGGACAGGACGAGACCCAGTACTTC
CDR3: CASSLGQDETQYF

D: -
J: TRBJ1-5
size: -
V: TRBV28
DNA: TGTGCCAGCTTAAGCGGGGACCTCCGACAGCCCCAGCATTTT
CDR3: CASLSGDLRQPQHF

D: TRBD2
J: TRBJ2-3
size: -
V: TRBV4-3
DNA: TGCGCCAGCAGCCAAGATTTAGCGGGGGCCGCAGATACGCAGTATTTT
CDR3: CASSQDLAGAADTQYF

D: -
J: TRBJ2-5
size: -
V: TRBV6-5
DNA: TGTGCCAGCAGTAGCGGGTCATCTCAGAGGGAGACCCAGTACTTC
CDR3: CASSSGSSQRETQYF

D: -
J: TRBJ1-1
size: -
V: TRBV7-2
DNA: TGTGCCAGCAGCCCAGATGACAAGAACACTGAAGCTTTCTTT
CDR3: CASSPDDKNTEAFF

D: -
J: TRBJ1-2
size: -
V: TRBV11-2
DNA: TGTGCCAGCAGCCTCCTAGGGGGTAGTGATGGCTACACCTTC
CDR3: CASSLLGGSDGYTF

D: -
J: TRBJ1-2
size: -
V: TRBV19
DNA: TGTGCCAGTACCCGACATCAGGACTATGGCTACACCTTC
CDR3: CASTRHQDYGYTF

D: -
J: TRBJ1-5
size: -
V: TRBV30
DNA: TGTGCCTGGAGTTTACAACAGATTAATCAGCCCCAGCATTTT
CDR3: CAWSLQQINQPQHF

D: TRBD2
J: TRBJ2-3
size: -
V: TRBV19
DNA: TGTGCCAGTAGGGGAGCGGGGATGGGGGATACGCAGTATTTT
CDR3: CASRGAGMGDTQYF

D: -
J: TRBJ1-2
size: -
V: TRBV6-5
DNA: TGTGCCAGCAGTTACTCAGGAGCTAACTATGGCTACACCTTC
CDR3: CASSYSGANYGYTF

D: -
J: TRBJ1-5
size: few
V: TRBV7-9
DNA: TGTGCCAGCAGTCGAGACGGGAATCAGCCCCAGCATTTT
CDR3: CASSRDGNQPQHF

D: TRBD1
J: TRBJ1-5
size: few
V: TRBV3-1/TRBV3-2
DNA: TGTGCCAGCAGCAAGTCCCGGGACAGGGAAGGAAGCAATCAGCCCCAGCATTTT
CDR3: CASSKSRDREGSNQPQHF

D: -
J: TRBJ1-4
size: -
V: TRBV19
DNA: TGTGCCAGTATGGTTCGGGGTGATGGTGAAAAACTGTTTTTT
CDR3: CASMVRGDGEKLFF

D: TRBD2
J: TRBJ2-4
size: once
V: TRBV11-2
DNA: TGTGCCAGCAGCTTAGGCGGGGGGATCAAAAACATTCAGTACTTC
CDR3: CASSLGGGIKNIQYF

D: TRBD2
J: TRBJ2-1
size: once
V: TRBV18
DNA: TGTGCCAGCTCACTAGCGGGAGGGCCCAATGAGCAGTTCTTC
CDR3: CASSLAGGPNEQFF

D: -
J: TRBJ2-2
size: -
V: TRBV2
DNA: TGTGCCAGCGGCAGACTAGAGACTACCGGGGAGCTGTTTTTT
CDR3: CASGRLETTGELFF

D: -
J: TRBJ2-7
size: -
V: TRBV28
DNA: TGTGCCAGCAGTTTAAGCCCCACTCCCACCTACGAGCAGTACTTC
CDR3: CASSLSPTPTYEQYF

D: -
J: TRBJ2-3
size: -
V: TRBV3-1/TRBV3-2
DNA: TGTGCCAGCAGCCAAAAGGGGGCAGATACGCAGTATTTT
CDR3: CASSQKGADTQYF

D: TRBD1
J: TRBJ2-3
size: -
V: TRBV11-1
DNA: TGTGCCAGCAGCTTGGGGGGACAGGCCTCTACAGATACGCAGTATTTT
CDR3: CASSLGGQASTDTQYF

D: -
J: TRBJ1-1
size: -
V: TRBV7-3
DNA: TGTGCCAGCAGCTTATCGGGACAGAACACTGAAGCTTTCTTT
CDR3: CASSLSGQNTEAFF

D: TRBD2
J: TRBJ2-7
size: -
V: TRBV3-1/TRBV3-2
DNA: TGTGCCAGCAGCCACATAGCGGGCGACGAGCAGTACTTC
CDR3: CASSHIAGDEQYF

D: TRBD2
J: TRBJ2-7
size: -
V: TRBV19
DNA: TGTGCCACCTCATCCGGAACGGGAGGGAAAACCTACGAGCAGTACTTC
CDR3: CATSSGTGGKTYEQYF

D: -
J: TRBJ2-7
size: once
V: TRBV11-1
DNA: TGTGCCAGCAGCGTCCCAGGGTTCTCCTACGAGCAGTACTTC
CDR3: CASSVPGFSYEQYF

D: -
J: TRBJ1-4
size: -
V: TRBV12-3/TRBV12-4
DNA: TGTGCCAGCAGCCCTTCGGGGAAACTGTTTTTT
CDR3: CASSPSGKLFF

D: -
J: TRBJ2-5
size: -
V: TRBV11-2
DNA: TGTGCCAGCAGCTCCTGGGGCGTAGTGTTGGGAACGGAGACCCAGTACTTC
CDR3: CASSSWGVVLGTETQYF

D: TRBD1
J: TRBJ1-1
size: -
V: TRBV28
DNA: TGTGCCAGCACCCTTCGACAGGGGGCAGGGACTGAAGCTTTCTTT
CDR3: CASTLRQGAGTEAFF

D: -
J: TRBJ2-5
size: -
V: TRBV20-1
DNA: TGCAGTGCTAAGCCAGGAGAGACCCAGTACTTC
CDR3: CSAKPGETQYF

D: TRBD2
J: TRBJ2-1
size: -
V: TRBV11-3
DNA: TGTGCCAGCAGCCCACGGGCTAGCGGGGCCTACAATGAGCAGTTCTTC
CDR3: CASSPRASGAYNEQFF

D: -
J: TRBJ1-1
size: -
V: TRBV5-4
DNA: TGTGCCAGCAGCTTAACAGGTACTGAAGCTTTCTTT
CDR3: CASSLTGTEAFF

D: TRBD2
J: TRBJ2-2
size: once
V: TRBV6-4
DNA: TGTGCCAGCAGTGTATTAGCGGGGACGGCCGGGGAGCTGTTTTTT
CDR3: CASSVLAGTAGELFF

D: TRBD1
J: TRBJ1-4
size: -
V: TRBV7-2
DNA: TGTGCCAGCAGCAGGGACAGCTCAACTAATGAAAAACTGTTTTTT
CDR3: CASSRDSSTNEKLFF

D: -
J: TRBJ2-3
size: -
V: TRBV6-5
DNA: TGTGCCAGCAAAACAGAAGGGGTGGGATTGGATACGCAGTATTTT
CDR3: CASKTEGVGLDTQYF

D: -
J: TRBJ2-6
size: -
V: TRBV19
DNA: TGTGCCAGTAGTCGCCCCGGTCAGGGGGGGGCCAACGTCCTGACTTTC
CDR3: CASSRPGQGGANVLTF

D: -
J: TRBJ2-7
size: -
V: TRBV28
DNA: TGTGCCACCAGGGGCCTTCGCTTTACCTACGAGCAGTACTTC
CDR3: CATRGLRFTYEQYF

D: TRBD2
J: TRBJ2-5
size: -
V: TRBV30
DNA: TGTGCCTGGAGGCCCGGGACTAGCGGGGAAGAGACCCAGTACTTC
CDR3: CAWRPGTSGEETQYF

D: TRBD2
J: TRBJ2-3
size: -
V: TRBV2
DNA: TGTGCCAGCAGTCCCGGACTAGCGGGATCGTATTTT
CDR3: CASSPGLAGSYF

D: TRBD1
J: TRBJ1-1
size: -
V: TRBV2
DNA: TGTGCCAGCTCTGGACAGGGAGGAACTGAAGCTTTCTTT
CDR3: CASSGQGGTEAFF

D: -
J: TRBJ1-4
size: -
V: TRBV27
DNA: TGTGCCAGCAGACCCTTTCAGGGTGGGTTTGAAAAACTGTTTTTT
CDR3: CASRPFQGGFEKLFF